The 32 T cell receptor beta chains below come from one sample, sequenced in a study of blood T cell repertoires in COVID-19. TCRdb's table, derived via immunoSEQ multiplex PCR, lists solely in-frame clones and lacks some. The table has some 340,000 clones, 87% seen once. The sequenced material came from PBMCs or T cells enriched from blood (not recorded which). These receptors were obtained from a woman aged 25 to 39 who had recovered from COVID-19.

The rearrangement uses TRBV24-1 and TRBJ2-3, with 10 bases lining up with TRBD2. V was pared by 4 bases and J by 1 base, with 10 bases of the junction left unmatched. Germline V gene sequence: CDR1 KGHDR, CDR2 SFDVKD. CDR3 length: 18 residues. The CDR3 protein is CATSEPDPLAGGTDTQYF. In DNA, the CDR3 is TGTGCCACCAGTGAACCCGATCCCCTAGCGGGGGGCACAGATACGCAGTATTTT.

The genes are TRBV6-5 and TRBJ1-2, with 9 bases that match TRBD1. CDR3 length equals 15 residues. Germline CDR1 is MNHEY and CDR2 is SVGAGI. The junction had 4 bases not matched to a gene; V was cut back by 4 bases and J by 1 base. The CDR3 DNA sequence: TGTGCCAGCAGTTTCACAGGGGGCAATAACTATGGCTACACCTTC. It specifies CASSFTGGNNYGYTF.

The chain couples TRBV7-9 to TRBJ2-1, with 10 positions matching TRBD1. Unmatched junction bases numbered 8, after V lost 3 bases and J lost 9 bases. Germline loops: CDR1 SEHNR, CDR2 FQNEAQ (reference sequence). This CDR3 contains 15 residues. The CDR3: CASSFHDRGLSEQFF. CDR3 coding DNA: TGTGCCAGCAGCTTCCATGACAGGGGGCTCAGTGAGCAGTTCTTC. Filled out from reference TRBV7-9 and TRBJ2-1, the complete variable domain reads DTGVSQNPRHKITKRGQNVTFRCDPISEHNRLYWYRQTLGQGPEFLTYFQNEAQLEKSRLLSDRFSAERPKGSFSTLEIQRTEQGDSAMYLCASSFHDRGLSEQFFGPGTRLTVL.

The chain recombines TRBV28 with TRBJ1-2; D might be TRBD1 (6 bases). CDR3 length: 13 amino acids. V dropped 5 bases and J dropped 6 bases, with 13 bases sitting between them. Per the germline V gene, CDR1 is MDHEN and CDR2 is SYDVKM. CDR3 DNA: TGTGCCAGCAGTCGAGGGACATTTAATGGCTACACCTTC. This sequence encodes CASSRGTFNGYTF.

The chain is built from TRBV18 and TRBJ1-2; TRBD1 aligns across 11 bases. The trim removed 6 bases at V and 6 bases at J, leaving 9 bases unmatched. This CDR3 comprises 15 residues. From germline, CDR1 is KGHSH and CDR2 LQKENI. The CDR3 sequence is CASSGQGAGTDGYTF. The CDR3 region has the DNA TGTGCCAGCTCCGGACAGGGGGCTGGAACGGATGGCTACACCTTC.

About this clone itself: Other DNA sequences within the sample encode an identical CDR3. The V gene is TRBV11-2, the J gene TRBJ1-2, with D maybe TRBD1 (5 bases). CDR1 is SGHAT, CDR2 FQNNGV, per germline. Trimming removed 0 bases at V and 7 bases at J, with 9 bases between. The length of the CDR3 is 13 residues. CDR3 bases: TGTGCCAGCAGCTTAGAAAGGGGTGGTGGCTACACCTTC. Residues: CASSLERGGGYTF.

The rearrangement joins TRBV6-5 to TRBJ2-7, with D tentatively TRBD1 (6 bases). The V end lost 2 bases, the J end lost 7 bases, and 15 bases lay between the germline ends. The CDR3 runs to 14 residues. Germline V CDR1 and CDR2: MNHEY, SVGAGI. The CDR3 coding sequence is TGTGCCAGCAGTTACGGGGCCACAGGGTTGGAGCAGTACTTC. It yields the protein CASSYGATGLEQYF.

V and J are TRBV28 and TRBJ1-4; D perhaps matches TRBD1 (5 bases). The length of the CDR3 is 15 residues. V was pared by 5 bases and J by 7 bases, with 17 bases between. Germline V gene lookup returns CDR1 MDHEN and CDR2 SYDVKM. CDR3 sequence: CASSPGGGAGEKLFF. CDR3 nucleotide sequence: TGTGCCAGCAGTCCCGGCGGGGGAGCGGGTGAAAAACTGTTTTTT.

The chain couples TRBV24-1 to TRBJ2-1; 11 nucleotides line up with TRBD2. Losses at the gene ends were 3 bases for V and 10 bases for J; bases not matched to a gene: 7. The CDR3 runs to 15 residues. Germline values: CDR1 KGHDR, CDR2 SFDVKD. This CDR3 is CATSDRSGGAREQFF. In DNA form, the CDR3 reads TGTGCCACCAGTGATCGTAGCGGGGGGGCCAGGGAGCAGTTCTTC.

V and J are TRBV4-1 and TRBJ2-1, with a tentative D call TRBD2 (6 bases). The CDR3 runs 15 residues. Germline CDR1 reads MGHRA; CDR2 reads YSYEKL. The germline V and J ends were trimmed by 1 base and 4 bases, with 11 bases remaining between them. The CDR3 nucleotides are TGCGCCAGCAGCCAAGGACCCCGGGGGTACAATGAGCAGTTCTTC. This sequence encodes CASSQGPRGYNEQFF.

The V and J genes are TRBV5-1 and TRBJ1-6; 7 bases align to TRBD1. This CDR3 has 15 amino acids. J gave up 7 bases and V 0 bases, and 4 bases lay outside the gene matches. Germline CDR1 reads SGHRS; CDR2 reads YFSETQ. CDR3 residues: CASSLGQGLNSPLHF. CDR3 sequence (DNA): TGCGCCAGCAGCTTGGGACAGGGCTTGAATTCACCCCTCCACTTT.

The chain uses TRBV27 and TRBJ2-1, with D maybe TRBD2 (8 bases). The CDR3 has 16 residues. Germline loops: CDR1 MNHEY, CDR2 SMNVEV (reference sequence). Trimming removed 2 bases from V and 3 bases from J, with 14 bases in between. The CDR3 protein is CASSLVAGQIYNEQFF. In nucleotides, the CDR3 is TGTGCCAGCAGTTTAGTAGCGGGACAGATCTACAATGAGCAGTTCTTC.

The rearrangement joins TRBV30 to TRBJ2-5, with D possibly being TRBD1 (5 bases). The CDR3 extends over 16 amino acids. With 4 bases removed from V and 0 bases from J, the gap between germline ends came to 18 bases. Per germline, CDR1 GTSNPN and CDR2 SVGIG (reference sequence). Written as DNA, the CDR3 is TGTGCCTGGAATGGGCAGGGCACTCGCAACCAAGAGACCCAGTACTTC. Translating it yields CAWNGQGTRNQETQYF.

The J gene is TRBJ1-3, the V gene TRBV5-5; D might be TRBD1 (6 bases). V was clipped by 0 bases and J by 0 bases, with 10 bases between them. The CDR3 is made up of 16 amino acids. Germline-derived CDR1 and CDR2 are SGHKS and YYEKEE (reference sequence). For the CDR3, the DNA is TGTGCCAGCAGCTTGGGACAGGTCAACTCTGGAAACACCATATATTTT. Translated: CASSLGQVNSGNTIYF.

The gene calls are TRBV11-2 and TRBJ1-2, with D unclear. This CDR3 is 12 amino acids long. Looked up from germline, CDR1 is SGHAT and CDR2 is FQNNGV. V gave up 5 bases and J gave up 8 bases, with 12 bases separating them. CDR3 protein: CASSHRVGGYTF. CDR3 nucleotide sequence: TGTGCCAGCAGCCATCGGGTTGGCGGCTACACCTTC.

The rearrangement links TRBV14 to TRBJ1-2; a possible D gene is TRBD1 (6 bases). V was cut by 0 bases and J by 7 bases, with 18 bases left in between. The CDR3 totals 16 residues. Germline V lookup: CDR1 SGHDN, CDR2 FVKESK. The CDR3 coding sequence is TGTGCCAGCAGCCAAGATCTGGGCGGGGGCGCCGGTGGCTACACCTTC. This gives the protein CASSQDLGGGAGGYTF.

CDR3 bases: TGTGCCACCTCCGGGACAGGGGGGTTGCGGACTGAAGCTTTCTTT. Translating gives CATSGTGGLRTEAFF. V is TRBV2 and J is TRBJ1-1, with TRBD1 matching over 11 bases. The V gene's germline CDR1 is SNHLY and CDR2 FYNNEI. This CDR3 contains 15 residues. Trimming removed 10 bases from V and 5 bases from J; junction bases left unmatched: 12.

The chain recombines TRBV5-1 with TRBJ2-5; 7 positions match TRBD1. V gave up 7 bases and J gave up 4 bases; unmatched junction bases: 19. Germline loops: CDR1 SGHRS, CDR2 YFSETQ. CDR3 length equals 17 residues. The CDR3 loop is CASVPGTVDPTGETQYF. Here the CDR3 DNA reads TGCGCCAGCGTTCCCGGGACAGTTGACCCAACCGGAGAGACCCAGTACTTC.

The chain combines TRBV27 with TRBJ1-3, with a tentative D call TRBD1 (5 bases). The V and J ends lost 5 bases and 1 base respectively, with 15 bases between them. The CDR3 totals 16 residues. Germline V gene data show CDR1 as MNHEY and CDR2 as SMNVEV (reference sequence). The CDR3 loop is CASSVWGGISGNTIYF. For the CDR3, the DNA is TGTGCCAGCAGTGTCTGGGGGGGGATATCTGGAAACACCATATATTTT.

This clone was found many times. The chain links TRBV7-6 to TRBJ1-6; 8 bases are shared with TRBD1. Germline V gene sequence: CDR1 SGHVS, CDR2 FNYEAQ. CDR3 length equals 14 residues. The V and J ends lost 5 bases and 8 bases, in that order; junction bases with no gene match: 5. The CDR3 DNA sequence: TGTGCCAGCAGCCCAGGGACAGGTTATTCACCCCTCCACTTT. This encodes CASSPGTGYSPLHF.

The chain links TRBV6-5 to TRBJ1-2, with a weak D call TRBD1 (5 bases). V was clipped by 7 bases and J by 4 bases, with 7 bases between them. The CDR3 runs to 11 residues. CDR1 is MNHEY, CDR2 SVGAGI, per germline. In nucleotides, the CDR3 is TGTGCCAGCATGACAGCCTATGGCTACACCTTC. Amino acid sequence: CASMTAYGYTF.

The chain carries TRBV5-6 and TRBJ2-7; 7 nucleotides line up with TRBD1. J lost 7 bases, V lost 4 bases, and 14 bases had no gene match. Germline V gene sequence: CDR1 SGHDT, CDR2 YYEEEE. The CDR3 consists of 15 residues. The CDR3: CASSPPGQMFGEQYF. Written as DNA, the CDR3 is TGTGCCAGCAGCCCTCCGGGACAGATGTTCGGTGAGCAGTACTTC.

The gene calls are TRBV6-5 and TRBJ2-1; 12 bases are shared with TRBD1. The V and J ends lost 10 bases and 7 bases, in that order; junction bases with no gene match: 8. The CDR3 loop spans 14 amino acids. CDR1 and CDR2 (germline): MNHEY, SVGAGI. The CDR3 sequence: CAIKGGQGANEQFF. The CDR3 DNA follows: TGTGCCATCAAAGGGGGACAGGGGGCAAATGAGCAGTTCTTC.

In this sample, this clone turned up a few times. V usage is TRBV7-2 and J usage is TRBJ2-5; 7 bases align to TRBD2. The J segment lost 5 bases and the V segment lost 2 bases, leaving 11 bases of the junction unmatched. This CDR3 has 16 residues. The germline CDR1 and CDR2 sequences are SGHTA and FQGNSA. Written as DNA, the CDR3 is TGTGCCAGCAGCTTATCAACCTCGGGGGGAGGGGAGACCCAGTACTTC. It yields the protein CASSLSTSGGGETQYF.

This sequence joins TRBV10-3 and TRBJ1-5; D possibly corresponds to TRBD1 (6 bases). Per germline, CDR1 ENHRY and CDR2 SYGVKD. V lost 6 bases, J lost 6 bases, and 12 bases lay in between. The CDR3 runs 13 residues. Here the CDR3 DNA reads TGTGCCATCAGACCAGGGGTGGGTCAGCCCCAGCATTTT. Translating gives CAIRPGVGQPQHF.

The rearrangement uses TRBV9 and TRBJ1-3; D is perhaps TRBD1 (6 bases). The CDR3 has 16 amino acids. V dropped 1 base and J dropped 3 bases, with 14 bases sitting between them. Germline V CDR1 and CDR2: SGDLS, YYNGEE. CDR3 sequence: CASSVTGFPGGNTIYF. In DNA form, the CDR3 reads TGTGCCAGCAGCGTAACAGGGTTTCCTGGTGGAAACACCATATATTTT.

The CDR3, as DNA: TGTGCCAGCAGCTTAGGACCGACACAAGGCTATGGCTACACCTTC. It is translated as CASSLGPTQGYGYTF. The rearrangement joins TRBV11-2 to TRBJ1-2; no firm D call. V lost 1 base to trimming and J lost 4 bases, with 13 bases between them. Germline CDR1 reads SGHAT; CDR2 reads FQNNGV. The CDR3 is made up of 15 amino acids.

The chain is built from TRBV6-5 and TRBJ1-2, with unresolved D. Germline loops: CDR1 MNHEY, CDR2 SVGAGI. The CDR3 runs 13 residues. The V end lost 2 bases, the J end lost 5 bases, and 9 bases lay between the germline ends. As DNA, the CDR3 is TGTGCCAGCAGTTACCCAGGCCGGTATGGCTACACCTTC. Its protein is CASSYPGRYGYTF.

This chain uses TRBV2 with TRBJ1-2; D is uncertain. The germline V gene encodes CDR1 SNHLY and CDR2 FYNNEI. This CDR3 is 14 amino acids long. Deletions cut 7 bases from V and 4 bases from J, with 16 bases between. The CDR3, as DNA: TGTGCCAGCATGCCGGGTGAGGCGGCCTATGGCTACACCTTC. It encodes CASMPGEAAYGYTF.

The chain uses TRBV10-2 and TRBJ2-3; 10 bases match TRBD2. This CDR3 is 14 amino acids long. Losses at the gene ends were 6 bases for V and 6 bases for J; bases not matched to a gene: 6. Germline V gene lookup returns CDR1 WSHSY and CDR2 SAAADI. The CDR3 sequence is CASRLAGEADTQYF. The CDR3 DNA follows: TGCGCCAGCAGGCTAGCGGGAGAGGCGGATACGCAGTATTTT.

CDR3: CASSLALPGGPVGTGELFF. CDR3 nucleotide sequence: TGTGCCAGCAGCTTAGCGCTTCCAGGGGGACCGGTGGGCACCGGGGAGCTGTTTTTT. The chain employs TRBV7-9 and TRBJ2-2; 7 bases are a match to TRBD1. Per germline, CDR1 SEHNR and CDR2 FQNEAQ (reference sequence). This CDR3 spans 19 amino acids. The J segment lost 4 bases and the V segment lost 0 bases, leaving 14 bases of the junction unmatched.

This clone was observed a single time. The CDR3: CASSTDPFVAQETQYF. CDR3 bases: TGTGCCAGCAGTACCGACCCTTTTGTAGCCCAAGAGACCCAGTACTTC. The V gene is TRBV27, the J gene TRBJ2-5, with no clear D. This CDR3 region has 16 residues. Per germline, CDR1 MNHEY and CDR2 SMNVEV (reference sequence). The V and J ends lost 5 bases and 1 base respectively, with 17 bases between them.